Listed below are T cell receptor beta chains from one sample, sequenced in a study of control samples from healthy donors and cancer patients. Clones were sequenced by immunoSEQ multiplex PCR, and TCRdb holds only the in-frame ones, with some missing. The sample carries under 200,000 clones, 85% to 90% recorded once. Sequenced material: blood. Receptors were obtained from a woman aged 30 to 39 in good health. CDR3s include the opening cysteine and the closing phenylalanine or tryptophan. D genes are given only for firm matches. Only some rows state a clone size, as once, few, many or a class for expanded clones.

abundance: NA; j_gene: TRBJ1-1; v_gene: TRBV3-1/TRBV3-2; d_gene: NA; CDR3aa: CASSQAGRARNTEAFF; CDR3nt: TGTGCCAGCAGCCAGGCTGGCCGGGCTAGGAACACTGAAGCTTTCTTT
abundance: once; j_gene: TRBJ1-6; v_gene: TRBV11-2; d_gene: NA; CDR3aa: CASSFPYGAPLHF; CDR3nt: TGTGCCAGCAGCTTCCCTTATGGGGCACCCCTCCACTTT
abundance: once; j_gene: TRBJ1-1; v_gene: TRBV5-5; d_gene: NA; CDR3aa: CASSLGHRNTEAFF; CDR3nt: TGTGCCAGCAGCTTGGGACACCGGAACACTGAAGCTTTCTTT
abundance: NA; j_gene: TRBJ2-2; v_gene: TRBV27; d_gene: TRBD1; CDR3aa: CASRSGGTGELFF; CDR3nt: TGTGCCAGCAGATCAGGGGGAACCGGGGAGCTGTTTTTT
abundance: once; j_gene: TRBJ2-1; v_gene: TRBV3-1/TRBV3-2; d_gene: TRBD2; CDR3aa: CASSQEGLAAYNEQFF; CDR3nt: TGTGCCAGCAGCCAAGAGGGACTAGCGGCGTACAATGAGCAGTTCTTC
abundance: NA; j_gene: TRBJ2-7; v_gene: TRBV29-1; d_gene: TRBD2; CDR3aa: CSVTSGMTEQYF; CDR3nt: TGCAGCGTAACTAGCGGGATGACCGAGCAGTACTTC
abundance: NA; j_gene: TRBJ2-3; v_gene: TRBV2; d_gene: TRBD2; CDR3aa: CASMWREGNTDTQYF; CDR3nt: TGTGCCAGCATGTGGCGGGAGGGAAACACAGATACGCAGTATTTT
abundance: NA; j_gene: TRBJ1-1; v_gene: TRBV5-1; d_gene: TRBD1; CDR3aa: CASSYTGQLNTEAFF; CDR3nt: TGCGCCAGCAGCTACACGGGACAGTTGAACACTGAAGCTTTCTTT
abundance: NA; j_gene: TRBJ1-2; v_gene: TRBV18; d_gene: TRBD1; CDR3aa: CASSPTTGGAGGYTF; CDR3nt: TGTGCCAGCTCACCTACTACAGGGGGCGCGGGTGGCTACACCTTC
abundance: NA; j_gene: TRBJ1-4; v_gene: TRBV12-2; d_gene: NA; CDR3aa: CASRLGAWGAGEKLFF; CDR3nt: TGTGCAAGTCGCTTAGGCGCGTGGGGGGCTGGTGAAAAACTGTTTTTT
abundance: once; j_gene: TRBJ1-5; v_gene: TRBV7-9; d_gene: NA; CDR3aa: CASSTEGGPLHF; CDR3nt: TGTGCCAGCAGCACGGAGGGAGGGCCCTTGCATTTT
abundance: NA; j_gene: TRBJ2-1; v_gene: TRBV19; d_gene: TRBD2; CDR3aa: CASSLTSGYNEQFF; CDR3nt: TGTGCCAGTAGCCTGACTAGCGGCTACAATGAGCAGTTCTTC
abundance: NA; j_gene: TRBJ2-7; v_gene: TRBV13; d_gene: TRBD2; CDR3aa: CASSPPGGATYEQYF; CDR3nt: TGTGCCAGCAGCCCGCCGGGGGGAGCCACCTACGAGCAGTACTTC
abundance: NA; j_gene: TRBJ1-1; v_gene: TRBV5-1; d_gene: NA; CDR3aa: CASSLGGAHTEAFF; CDR3nt: TGCGCCAGCAGCTTGGGGGGGGCGCACACTGAAGCTTTCTTT
abundance: once; j_gene: TRBJ2-1; v_gene: TRBV7-9; d_gene: NA; CDR3aa: CASSLGDYKFF; CDR3nt: TGTGCCAGCAGCTTAGGTGACTACAAGTTCTTC
abundance: NA; j_gene: TRBJ2-2; v_gene: TRBV30; d_gene: TRBD1; CDR3aa: CAWSRQGAGLFF; CDR3nt: TGTGCCTGGAGCCGACAGGGGGCAGGGCTGTTTTTT